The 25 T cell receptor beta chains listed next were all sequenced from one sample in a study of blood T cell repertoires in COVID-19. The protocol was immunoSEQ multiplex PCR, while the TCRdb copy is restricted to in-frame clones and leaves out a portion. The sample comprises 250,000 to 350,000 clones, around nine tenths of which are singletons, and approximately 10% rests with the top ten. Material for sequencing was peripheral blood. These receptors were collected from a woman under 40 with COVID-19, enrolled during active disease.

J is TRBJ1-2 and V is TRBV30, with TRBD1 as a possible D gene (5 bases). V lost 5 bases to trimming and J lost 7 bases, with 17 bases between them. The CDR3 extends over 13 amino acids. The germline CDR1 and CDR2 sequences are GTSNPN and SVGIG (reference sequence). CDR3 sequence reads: CAWEDPGSGGYTF. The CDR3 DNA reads TGTGCCTGGGAAGATCCAGGGTCGGGTGGCTACACCTTC.

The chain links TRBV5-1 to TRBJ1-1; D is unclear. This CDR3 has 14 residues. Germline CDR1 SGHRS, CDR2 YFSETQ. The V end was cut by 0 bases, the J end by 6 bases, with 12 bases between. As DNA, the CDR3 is TGCGCCAGCAGCTTGGAATCGGCGGGATCTGAAGCTTTCTTT. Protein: CASSLESAGSEAFF. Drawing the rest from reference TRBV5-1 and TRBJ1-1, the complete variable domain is KAGVTQTPRYLIKTRGQQVTLSCSPISGHRSVSWYQQTPGQGLQFLFEYFSETQRNKGNFPGRFSGRQFSNSRSEMNVSTLELGDSALYLCASSLESAGSEAFFGQGTRLTVV.

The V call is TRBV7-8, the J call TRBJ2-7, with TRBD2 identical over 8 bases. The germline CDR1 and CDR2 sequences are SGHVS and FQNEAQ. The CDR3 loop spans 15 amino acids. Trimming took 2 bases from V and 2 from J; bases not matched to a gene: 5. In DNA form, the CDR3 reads TGTGCCAGCAGCTTACCCGGACTAGCAGCCTACGAGCAGTACTTC. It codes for CASSLPGLAAYEQYF.

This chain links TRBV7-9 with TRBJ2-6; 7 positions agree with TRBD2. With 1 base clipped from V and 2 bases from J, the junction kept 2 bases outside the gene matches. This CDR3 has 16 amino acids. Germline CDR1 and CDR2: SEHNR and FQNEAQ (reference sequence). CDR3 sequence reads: CASSLEGRAGANVLTF. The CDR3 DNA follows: TGTGCCAGCAGCTTAGAAGGGAGGGCTGGGGCCAACGTCCTGACTTTC.

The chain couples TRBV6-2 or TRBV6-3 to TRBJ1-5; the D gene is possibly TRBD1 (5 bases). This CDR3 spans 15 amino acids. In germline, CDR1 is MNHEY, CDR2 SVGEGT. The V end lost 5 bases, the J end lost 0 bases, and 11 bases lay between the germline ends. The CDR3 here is CASSPQGGSNQPQHF. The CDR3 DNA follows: TGTGCCAGCAGTCCCCAGGGAGGTAGCAATCAGCCCCAGCATTTT.

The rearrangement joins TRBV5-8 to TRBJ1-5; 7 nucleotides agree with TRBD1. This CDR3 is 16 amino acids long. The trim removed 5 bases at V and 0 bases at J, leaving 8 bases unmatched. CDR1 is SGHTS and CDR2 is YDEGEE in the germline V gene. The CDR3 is CASSGRGTVSNQPQHF. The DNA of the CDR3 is TGTGCCAGCAGTGGTAGGGGGACAGTTAGCAATCAGCCCCAGCATTTT.

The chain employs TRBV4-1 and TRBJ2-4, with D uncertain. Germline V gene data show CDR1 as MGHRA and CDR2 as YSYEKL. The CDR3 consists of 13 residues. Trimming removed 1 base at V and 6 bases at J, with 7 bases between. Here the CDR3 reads CASSQGQTNIQYF. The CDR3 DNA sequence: TGCGCCAGCAGCCAAGGGCAAACAAACATTCAGTACTTC.

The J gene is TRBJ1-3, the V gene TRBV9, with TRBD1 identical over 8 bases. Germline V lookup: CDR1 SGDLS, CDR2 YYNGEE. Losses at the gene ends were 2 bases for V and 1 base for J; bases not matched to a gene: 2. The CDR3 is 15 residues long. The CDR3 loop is CASSVTGGSGNTIYF. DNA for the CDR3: TGTGCCAGCAGCGTTACAGGGGGTTCTGGAAACACCATATATTTT.

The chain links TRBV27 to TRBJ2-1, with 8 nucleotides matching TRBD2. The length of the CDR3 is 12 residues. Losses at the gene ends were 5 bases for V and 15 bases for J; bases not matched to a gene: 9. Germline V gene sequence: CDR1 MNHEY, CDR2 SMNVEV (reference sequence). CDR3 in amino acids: CASSVPGLDLFF. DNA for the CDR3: TGTGCCAGCAGTGTACCGGGACTAGATCTGTTCTTC.

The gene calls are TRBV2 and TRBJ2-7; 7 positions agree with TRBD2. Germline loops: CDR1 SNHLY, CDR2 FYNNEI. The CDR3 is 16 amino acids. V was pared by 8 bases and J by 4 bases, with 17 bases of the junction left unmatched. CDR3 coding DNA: TGTGCCAGCTTAGAGAACGGCGGGACTAAGCTTTACGAGCAGTACTTC. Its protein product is CASLENGGTKLYEQYF.

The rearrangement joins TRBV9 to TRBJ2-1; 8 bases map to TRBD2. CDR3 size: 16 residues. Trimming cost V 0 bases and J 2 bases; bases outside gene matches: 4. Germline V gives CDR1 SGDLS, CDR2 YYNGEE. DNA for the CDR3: TGTGCCAGCAGCGTAGAAGTCGGGAGGGCCTACAATGAGCAGTTCTTC. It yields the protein CASSVEVGRAYNEQFF. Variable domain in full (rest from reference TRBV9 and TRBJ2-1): DSGVTQTPKHLITATGQRVTLRCSPRSGDLSVYWYQQSLDQGLQFLIQYYNGEERAKGNILERFSAQQFPDLHSELNLSSLELGDSALYFCASSVEVGRAYNEQFFGPGTRLTVL.

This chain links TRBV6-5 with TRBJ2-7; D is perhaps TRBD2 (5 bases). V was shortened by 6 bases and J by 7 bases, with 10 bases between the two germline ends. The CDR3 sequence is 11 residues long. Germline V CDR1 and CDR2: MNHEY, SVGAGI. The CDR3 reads CASSPGGEQYF. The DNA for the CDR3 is TGTGCCAGCAGCCCCGGAGGAGAGCAGTACTTC.

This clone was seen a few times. The CDR3 sequence: CARSGGPDTQYF. CDR3 DNA sequence: TGTGCCCGCTCCGGGGGGCCAGATACGCAGTATTTT. The chain links TRBV30 to TRBJ2-3, with D possibly being TRBD2 (7 bases). Trimming stripped 8 bases from V and 4 bases from J, with 13 bases between. This CDR3 region has 12 residues. The germline V gene encodes CDR1 GTSNPN and CDR2 SVGIG (reference sequence).

DNA for the CDR3: TGTGCCAGCAGCGTAGGAGGGTTCAAGGATACGCAGTATTTT. Its translation is CASSVGGFKDTQYF. V is TRBV9 and J is TRBJ2-3; TRBD2 is a possible D gene (5 bases). The CDR3 is 14 amino acids. The V and J ends lost 0 bases and 6 bases respectively, with 11 bases between them. The germline V gene has CDR1 SGDLS and CDR2 YYNGEE.

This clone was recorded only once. This chain's CDR3 is CASRHRPAVQETQYF. The CDR3 bases are TGTGCCAGCAGACATAGGCCCGCGGTACAAGAGACCCAGTACTTC. The J gene is TRBJ2-5, the V gene TRBV3-1 (or the pseudogene TRBV3-2); unclear D gene. Trimming took 6 bases from V and 2 from J, leaving 16 bases between them. CDR3 length equals 15 residues. Looked up from germline, CDR1 is LGHDT and CDR2 is YNNKEL (reference sequence).

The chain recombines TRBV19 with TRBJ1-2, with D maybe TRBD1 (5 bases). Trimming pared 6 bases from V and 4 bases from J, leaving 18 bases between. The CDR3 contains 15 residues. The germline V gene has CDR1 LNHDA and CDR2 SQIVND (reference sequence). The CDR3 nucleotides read TGTGCCAGTAGACCCACTTTGGGGGGGAGCTATGGCTACACCTTC. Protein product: CASRPTLGGSYGYTF. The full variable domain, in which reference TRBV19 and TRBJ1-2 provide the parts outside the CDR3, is DGGITQSPKYLFRKEGQNVTLSCEQNLNHDAMYWYRQDPGQGLRLIYYSQIVNDFQKGDIAEGYSVSREKKESFPLTVTSAQKNPTAFYLCASRPTLGGSYGYTFGSGTRLTVV.

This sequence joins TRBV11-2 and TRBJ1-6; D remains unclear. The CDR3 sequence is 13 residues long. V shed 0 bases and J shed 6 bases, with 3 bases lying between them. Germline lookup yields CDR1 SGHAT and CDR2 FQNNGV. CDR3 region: CASSLESNSPLHF. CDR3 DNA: TGTGCCAGCAGCTTAGAGAGTAATTCACCCCTCCACTTT.

The CDR3 DNA follows: TGTGCCAGCAGTTTAAGGGTACGGGACAGGGCAGTTGAGCAGTACTTC. This encodes CASSLRVRDRAVEQYF. The chain combines TRBV28 with TRBJ2-7, with TRBD1 identical over 9 bases. From germline, CDR1 is MDHEN and CDR2 SYDVKM. The CDR3 is made up of 16 amino acids. V shed 2 bases and J 7 bases; nucleotides not matched to a gene: 12. Looking up the rest from reference TRBV28 and TRBJ2-7 gives the full variable domain: DVKVTQSSRYLVKRTGEKVFLECVQDMDHENMFWYRQDPGLGLRLIYFSYDVKMKEKGDIPEGYSVSREKKERFSLILESASTNQTSMYLCASSLRVRDRAVEQYFGPGTRLTVT.

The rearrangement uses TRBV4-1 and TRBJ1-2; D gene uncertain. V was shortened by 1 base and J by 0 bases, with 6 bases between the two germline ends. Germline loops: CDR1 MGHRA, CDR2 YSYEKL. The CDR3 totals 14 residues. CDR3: CASSQVSTNYGYTF. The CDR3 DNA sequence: TGCGCCAGCAGCCAAGTTAGCACTAACTATGGCTACACCTTC.

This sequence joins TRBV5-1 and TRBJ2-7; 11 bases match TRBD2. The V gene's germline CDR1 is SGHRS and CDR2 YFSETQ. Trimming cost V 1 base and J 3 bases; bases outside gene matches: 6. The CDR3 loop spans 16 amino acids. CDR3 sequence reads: CASSLQPGTSGYEQYF. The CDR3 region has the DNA TGCGCCAGCAGCTTGCAGCCCGGGACTAGCGGCTACGAGCAGTACTTC.

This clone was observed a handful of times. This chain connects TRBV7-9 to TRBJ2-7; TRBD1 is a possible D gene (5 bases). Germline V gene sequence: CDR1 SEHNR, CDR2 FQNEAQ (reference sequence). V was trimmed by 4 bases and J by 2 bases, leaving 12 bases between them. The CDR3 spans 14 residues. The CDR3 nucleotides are TGTGCCAGCAGCTGGGGCCCAGACCCCTACGAGCAGTACTTC. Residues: CASSWGPDPYEQYF.

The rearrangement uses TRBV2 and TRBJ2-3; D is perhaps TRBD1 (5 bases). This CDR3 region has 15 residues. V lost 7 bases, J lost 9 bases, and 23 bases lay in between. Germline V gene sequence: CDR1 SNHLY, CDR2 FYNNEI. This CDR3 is CASTLDRGAVETQYF. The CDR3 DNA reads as TGTGCCAGCACCCTTGATAGGGGCGCGGTTGAGACGCAGTATTTT.

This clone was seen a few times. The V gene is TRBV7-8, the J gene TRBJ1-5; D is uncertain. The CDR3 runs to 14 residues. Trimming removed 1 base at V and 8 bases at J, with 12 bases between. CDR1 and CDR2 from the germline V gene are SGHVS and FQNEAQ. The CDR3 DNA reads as TGTGCCAGCAGCTTAGGAATAGCGGCCGAGCCCCAGCATTTT. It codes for CASSLGIAAEPQHF.

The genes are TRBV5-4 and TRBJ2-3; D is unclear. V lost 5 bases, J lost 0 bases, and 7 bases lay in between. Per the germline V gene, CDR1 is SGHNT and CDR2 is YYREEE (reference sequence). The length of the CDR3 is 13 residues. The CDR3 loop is CASSLTSTDTQYF. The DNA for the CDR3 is TGTGCCAGCAGTCTAACGAGCACAGATACGCAGTATTTT. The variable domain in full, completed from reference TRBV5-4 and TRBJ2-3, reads ETGVTQSPTHLIKTRGQQVTLRCSSQSGHNTVSWYQQALGQGPQFIFQYYREEENGRGNFPPRFSGLQFPNYSSELNVNALELDDSALYLCASSLTSTDTQYFGPGTRLTVL.

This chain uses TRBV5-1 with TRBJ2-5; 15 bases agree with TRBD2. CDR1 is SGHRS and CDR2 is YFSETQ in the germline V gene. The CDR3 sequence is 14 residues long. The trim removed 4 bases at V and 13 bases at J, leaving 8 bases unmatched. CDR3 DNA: TGCGCCAGCAGCCAAGGACTAGCGGGAGGGCCTGCGTACTTC. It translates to CASSQGLAGGPAYF. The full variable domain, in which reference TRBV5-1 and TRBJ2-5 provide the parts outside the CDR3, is KAGVTQTPRYLIKTRGQQVTLSCSPISGHRSVSWYQQTPGQGLQFLFEYFSETQRNKGNFPGRFSGRQFSNSRSEMNVSTLELGDSALYLCASSQGLAGGPAYFGPGTRLLVL.